This entry is about one T cell receptor (beta chain). Its target is not known. The data were obtained in a study of CD8 T cells in Susac syndrome. Reverse transcription of about 0.45 to 1 ug RNA was performed with random hexamers. Amplification of the TCR beta CDR3 was carried out by immunoSEQ multiplex PCR, which spanned a total of 54 Vbeta and 13 Jbeta segments. From the immunoSEQ multiplex PCR reads, TCRdb called clonotypes with MiXCR, one entry per CDR3 protein. The data hold a few hundred thousand distinct CDR3 sequences, with over 90% observed a single time. Sequencing of TCR beta was undertaken in CD8+ and CD4+ T cells derived from blood. Both CD4+ and CD8+ T cells were negatively isolated, and TEMRA cells underwent FACS enrichment. Regarding the study as a whole: Individuals included in the TCR sequencing and HLA analysis were acknowledged by the study to be relatively few in number.

Sequenced input: CD4+ T cells from PBMCs. This clonotype was sampled from a human donor with Susac syndrome.

CDR3 amino acids: CASSEALGNTEAFF. DNA of the CDR3: TGTGCCAGCAGTGAAGCGCTCGGCAACACTGAAGCTTTCTTT. The V call is TRBV6-1, the J call TRBJ1-1, with unresolved D. This CDR3 has 14 residues. V was cut by 0 bases and J by 2 bases, with 7 bases left in between. Germline loops: CDR1 MNHNS, CDR2 SASEGT.